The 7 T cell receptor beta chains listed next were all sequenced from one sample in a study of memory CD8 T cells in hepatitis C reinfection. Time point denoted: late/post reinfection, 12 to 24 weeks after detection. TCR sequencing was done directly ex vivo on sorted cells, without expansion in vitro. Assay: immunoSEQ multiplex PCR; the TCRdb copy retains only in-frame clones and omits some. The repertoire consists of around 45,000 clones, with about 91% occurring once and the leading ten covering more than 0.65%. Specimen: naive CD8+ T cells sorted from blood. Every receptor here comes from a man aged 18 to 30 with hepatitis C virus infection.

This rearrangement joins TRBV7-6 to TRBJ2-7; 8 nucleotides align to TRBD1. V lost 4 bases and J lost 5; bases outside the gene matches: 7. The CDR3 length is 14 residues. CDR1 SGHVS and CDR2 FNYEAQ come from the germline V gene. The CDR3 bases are TGTGCCAGCAGCTCCGCGGACAGGGAAAACGAGCAGTACTTC. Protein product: CASSSADRENEQYF.

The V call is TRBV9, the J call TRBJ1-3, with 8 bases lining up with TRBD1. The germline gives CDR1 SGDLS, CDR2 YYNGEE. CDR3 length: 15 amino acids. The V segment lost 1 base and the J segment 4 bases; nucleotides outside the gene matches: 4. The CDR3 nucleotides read TGTGCCAGCAGCGTAACAGGGGGTGCCGGAAACACCATATATTTT. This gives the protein CASSVTGGAGNTIYF.

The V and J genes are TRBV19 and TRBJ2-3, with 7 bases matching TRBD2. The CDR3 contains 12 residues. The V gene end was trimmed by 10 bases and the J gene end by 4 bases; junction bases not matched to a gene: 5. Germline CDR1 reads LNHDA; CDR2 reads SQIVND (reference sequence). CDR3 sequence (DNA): TGTGCCACCGACGGGGGGTCAGATACGCAGTATTTT. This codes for CATDGGSDTQYF.

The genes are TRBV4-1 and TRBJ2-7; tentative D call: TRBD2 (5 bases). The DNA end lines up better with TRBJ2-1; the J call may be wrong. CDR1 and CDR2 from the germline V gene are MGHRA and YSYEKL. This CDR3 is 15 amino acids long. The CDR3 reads CASSQAGNSYNEQFF. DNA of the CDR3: TGCGCCAGCAGCCAAGCGGGGAACTCCTACAATGAGCAGTTCTTC.

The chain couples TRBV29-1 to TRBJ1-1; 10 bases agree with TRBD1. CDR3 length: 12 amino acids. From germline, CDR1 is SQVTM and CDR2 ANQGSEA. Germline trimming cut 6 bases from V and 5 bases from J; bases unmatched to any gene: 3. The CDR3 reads CSVGQGGTEAFF. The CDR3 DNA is TGCAGCGTCGGACAGGGGGGAACTGAAGCTTTCTTT. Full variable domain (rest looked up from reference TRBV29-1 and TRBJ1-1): SAVISQKPSRDICQRGTSLTIQCQVDSQVTMMFWYRQQPGQSLTLIATANQGSEATYESGFVIDKFPISRPNLTFSTLTVSNMSPEDSSIYLCSVGQGGTEAFFGQGTRLTVV.

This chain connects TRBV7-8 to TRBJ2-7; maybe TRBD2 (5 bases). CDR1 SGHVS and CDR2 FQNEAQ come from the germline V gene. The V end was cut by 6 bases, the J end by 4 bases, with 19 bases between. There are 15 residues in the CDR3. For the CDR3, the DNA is TGTGCCAGCAGTCAGACCTCAAGCGGCACGTACGAGCAGTACTTC. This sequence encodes CASSQTSSGTYEQYF.

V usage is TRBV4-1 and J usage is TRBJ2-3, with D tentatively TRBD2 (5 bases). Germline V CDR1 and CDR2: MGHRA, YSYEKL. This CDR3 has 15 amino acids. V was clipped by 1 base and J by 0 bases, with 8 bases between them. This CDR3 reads CASSQVSSSTDTQYF. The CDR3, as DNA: TGCGCCAGCAGCCAAGTCTCTAGCAGCACAGATACGCAGTATTTT.